These 31 T cell receptor beta chains were sequenced from one sample in a study of blood T cell repertoires in COVID-19. Generated by immunoSEQ multiplex PCR, the TCRdb table keeps only in-frame clones and is missing some. The sample yields some 17,000 clones, over 75% seen once. Material: peripheral blood. These receptor sequences come from a man in his sixties or seventies with COVID-19, enrolled during active disease.

This chain connects TRBV12-3 or TRBV12-4 to TRBJ2-3, with a possible D match to TRBD1 (5 bases). CDR3 length: 13 residues. Trimming removed 6 bases from V and 6 bases from J, with 13 bases in between. The CDR3 loop is CASRPRVVDTQYF. Here the CDR3 DNA reads TGTGCCAGCAGGCCCAGGGTTGTCGATACGCAGTATTTT.

This clone was detected only a few times. The chain carries TRBV29-1 and TRBJ2-1; 7 nucleotides match TRBD1. The CDR3 is 13 residues long. Germline V CDR1 and CDR2: SQVTM, ANQGSEA. The V and J ends lost 4 bases and 5 bases, in that order; junction bases with no gene match: 5. CDR3 nucleotide sequence: TGCAGCGTTGCCTGGGACAGACACAATGAGCAGTTCTTC. It specifies CSVAWDRHNEQFF.

The V gene is TRBV3-1 (or the pseudogene TRBV3-2), the J gene TRBJ1-4; tentatively, D is TRBD1 (6 bases). This CDR3 region has 16 residues. Trimming stripped 3 bases from V and 8 bases from J, with 19 bases between. Germline CDR1 and CDR2: LGHDT and YNNKEL (reference sequence). The CDR3 here is CASSQSDWGPGEKLFF. In DNA, the CDR3 is TGTGCCAGCAGCCAGAGTGATTGGGGGCCTGGGGAAAAACTGTTTTTT.

The rearrangement links TRBV2 to TRBJ2-7; 9 bases fit TRBD1. V lost 8 bases, J lost 3 bases, and 5 bases stayed unmatched. Germline assignment: CDR1 SNHLY and CDR2 FYNNEI. The CDR3 totals 13 residues. In DNA, the CDR3 is TGTGCCAGCTCGGGACAGGGACTCTACGAGCAGTACTTC. It yields the protein CASSGQGLYEQYF.

The J gene is TRBJ1-1, the V gene TRBV19; D may be TRBD1 (6 bases). The V and J ends lost 4 bases and 5 bases respectively, with 17 bases between them. From germline, CDR1 is LNHDA and CDR2 SQIVND (reference sequence). The CDR3 sequence is 15 residues long. CDR3 protein: CASSNRQVIKTEAFF. The CDR3 DNA sequence: TGTGCCAGTAGTAACCGACAGGTAATTAAGACTGAAGCTTTCTTT.

V and J are TRBV5-4 and TRBJ1-5; the match to TRBD1 covers 9 bases. Trimming cost V 4 bases and J 4 bases; bases outside gene matches: 3. Germline CDR1 and CDR2: SGHNT and YYREEE (reference sequence). This CDR3 spans 14 amino acids. CDR3 nucleotide sequence: TGTGCCAGCAGCGACGGGACAGGGAATCAGCCCCAGCATTTT. It yields the protein CASSDGTGNQPQHF.

This chain joins TRBV6-2 or TRBV6-3 and TRBJ2-1, with 7 nucleotides matching TRBD2. Germline values: CDR1 MNHEY, CDR2 SVGEGT. The trim removed 6 bases at V and 4 bases at J, leaving 15 bases unmatched. The CDR3 runs 17 residues. CDR3 sequence reads: CASSHTSSGTWYNEQFF. For the CDR3, the DNA is TGTGCCAGCAGCCACACGTCGAGCGGGACTTGGTACAATGAGCAGTTCTTC.

V gene TRBV7-2 combines with J gene TRBJ2-1; TRBD2 agrees at 11 bases. The ends lost 5 bases at V and 9 bases at J; junction bases unmatched: 9. The germline CDR1 and CDR2 sequences are SGHTA and FQGNSA. The CDR3 has 15 amino acids. For the CDR3, the DNA is TGTGCCAGCAGCATTAGCGGGGGGGAGTGGAGTGAGCAGTTCTTC. Amino acids: CASSISGGEWSEQFF.

This clone was recorded once. This chain links TRBV7-2 with TRBJ2-3, with D possibly matching TRBD2 (5 bases). The CDR3 sequence is 16 residues long. The germline V gene encodes CDR1 SGHTA and CDR2 FQGNSA. With 3 bases removed from V and 5 bases from J, the gap between germline ends came to 18 bases. CDR3 nucleotides: TGTGCCAGCAGCTTCGTGACTACTCCTACGGGAGATACGCAGTATTTT. Amino acids: CASSFVTTPTGDTQYF.

In this sample, this clone turned up a few times. The chain is built from TRBV29-1 and TRBJ1-2; D uncertain. The CDR3 length is 12 residues. V was cut by 6 bases and J by 8 bases, with 16 bases left in between. The germline V gene encodes CDR1 SQVTM and CDR2 ANQGSEA. CDR3 sequence reads: CSVNGGREGYTF. The CDR3 DNA sequence: TGCAGCGTAAACGGCGGTAGAGAAGGCTACACCTTC.

This chain uses TRBV18 with TRBJ1-2; TRBD1 aligns across 9 bases. V was pared by 3 bases and J by 6 bases, with 17 bases of the junction left unmatched. CDR3 length equals 18 residues. Germline V gives CDR1 KGHSH, CDR2 LQKENI. The DNA for the CDR3 is TGTGCCAGCTCACCTGTCCGGGACAGGGAATTGGGAAACAATGGCTACACCTTC. Translating it yields CASSPVRDRELGNNGYTF.

V gene TRBV30 combines with J gene TRBJ2-1, with D tentatively TRBD2 (6 bases). Germline V gives CDR1 GTSNPN, CDR2 SVGIG (reference sequence). The V end was cut by 1 base, the J end by 9 bases, with 16 bases between. The CDR3 covers 14 residues. CDR3 DNA: TGTGCCTGGAGTGGGTGGGAGGTTCAGAGTGAGCAGTTCTTC. It specifies CAWSGWEVQSEQFF.

This clone came up a few times. The gene calls are TRBV10-3 and TRBJ1-2; unclear D gene. The CDR3 length is 14 residues. Germline V gene lookup returns CDR1 ENHRY and CDR2 SYGVKD. Trimming shortened V by 6 bases and J by 0 bases, and 11 bases separated the two germline ends. The CDR3 sequence: CAISEGQANYGYTF. CDR3 coding DNA: TGTGCCATCAGCGAGGGCCAAGCTAACTATGGCTACACCTTC.

A single count supports this clone. CDR3 loop: CASSLLAGGRTTDTQYF. The CDR3 DNA reads TGTGCCAGCAGCCTGCTAGCGGGGGGCCGTACCACAGATACGCAGTATTTT. J is TRBJ2-3 and V is TRBV5-4; the match to TRBD2 covers 11 bases. The germline gives CDR1 SGHNT, CDR2 YYREEE (reference sequence). V lost 4 bases, J lost 2 bases, and 9 bases stayed unmatched. The CDR3 runs 17 residues.

CDR3 residues: CASSKGQITEAFF. In nucleotides, the CDR3 is TGTGCCAGCAGCAAGGGACAGATAACTGAAGCTTTCTTT. This rearrangement joins TRBV7-9 to TRBJ1-1; TRBD1 agrees at 7 bases. Per germline, CDR1 SEHNR and CDR2 FQNEAQ (reference sequence). There are 13 residues in the CDR3. J was trimmed by 5 bases and V by 5 bases; bases with no gene match: 5.

This clone came up once. The chain links TRBV5-1 to TRBJ1-6; D unclear. The germline CDR1 and CDR2 sequences are SGHRS and YFSETQ. This CDR3 region has 15 residues. V gave up 1 base and J gave up 0 bases, with 5 bases separating them. CDR3 sequence: CASSLFSSYNSPLHF. In DNA form, the CDR3 reads TGCGCCAGCAGCTTGTTCAGCTCCTATAATTCACCCCTCCACTTT.

The V gene is TRBV6-1, the J gene TRBJ1-3; a possible D gene is TRBD1 (5 bases). Germline V gives CDR1 MNHNS, CDR2 SASEGT. The CDR3 runs 14 residues. With 2 bases removed from V and 2 bases from J, the gap between germline ends came to 7 bases. DNA for the CDR3: TGTGCCAGCAGTGAACAGGGAACTGGAAACACCATATATTTT. Amino acid sequence: CASSEQGTGNTIYF.

The genes are TRBV28 and TRBJ1-3, with 8 bases aligning to TRBD1. The CDR3 has 15 residues. Trimming at V came to 5 bases and at J to 3 bases, leaving 6 bases not matched to a gene. CDR1 is MDHEN and CDR2 is SYDVKM in the germline V gene. The CDR3 DNA reads as TGTGCCAGCAGTGCACACAGGGGGAGTGGAAACACCATATATTTT. This encodes CASSAHRGSGNTIYF. Supplemented by reference TRBV28 and TRBJ1-3, the full variable domain reads DVKVTQSSRYLVKRTGEKVFLECVQDMDHENMFWYRQDPGLGLRLIYFSYDVKMKEKGDIPEGYSVSREKKERFSLILESASTNQTSMYLCASSAHRGSGNTIYFGEGSWLTVV.

The rearrangement links TRBV19 to TRBJ2-7; D is possibly TRBD1 (6 bases). From germline, CDR1 is LNHDA and CDR2 SQIVND (reference sequence). The CDR3 is 14 residues long. V lost 7 bases to trimming and J lost 5 bases, with 18 bases between them. The CDR3 reads CASNSASGVDEQYF. CDR3 bases: TGTGCCAGTAATTCTGCGTCAGGGGTCGACGAGCAGTACTTC.

The CDR3 loop is CAWSYSVYTGELFF. The CDR3 DNA reads TGTGCCTGGAGTTATAGCGTTTACACCGGGGAGCTGTTTTTT. The V gene is TRBV30, the J gene TRBJ2-2; the D gene is possibly TRBD2 (5 bases). Germline CDR1 reads GTSNPN; CDR2 reads SVGIG (reference sequence). The V end lost 2 bases, the J end lost 3 bases, and 10 bases lay between the germline ends. This CDR3 is built from 14 residues.

J is TRBJ1-1 and V is TRBV6-5; D perhaps matches TRBD1 (5 bases). Deletions cut 1 base from V and 4 bases from J, with 10 bases between. Germline values: CDR1 MNHEY, CDR2 SVGAGI. CDR3 length: 14 residues. CDR3: CASSYWRGTTEAFF. CDR3 DNA sequence: TGTGCCAGCAGTTACTGGCGGGGGACCACTGAAGCTTTCTTT.

The rearrangement uses TRBV4-1 and TRBJ1-5; TRBD1 agrees at 8 bases. J was trimmed by 4 bases and V by 4 bases; bases with no gene match: 6. The CDR3 extends over 15 amino acids. Germline CDR1 MGHRA, CDR2 YSYEKL. The CDR3: CASSLLRTGNQPQHF. CDR3 nucleotide sequence: TGCGCCAGCAGCCTCCTAAGGACAGGGAATCAGCCCCAGCATTTT.

In DNA, the CDR3 is TGTGCCAGCAGGGACAGGGGGCGCGTTGAAGCTTTCTTT. Protein sequence: CASRDRGRVEAFF. The rearrangement uses TRBV5-6 and TRBJ1-1; 11 bases match TRBD1. With 5 bases clipped from V and 7 bases from J, the junction kept 4 bases outside the gene matches. This CDR3 contains 13 residues. Germline CDR1 and CDR2: SGHDT and YYEEEE.

This clone has only a few counts. The CDR3 sequence: CASSVLEADTQYF. Written as DNA, the CDR3 is TGTGCCAGCAGCGTTCTAGAGGCAGATACGCAGTATTTT. J is TRBJ2-3 and V is TRBV3-1 (or the pseudogene TRBV3-2); D is unclear. CDR3 length: 13 residues. The germline gives CDR1 LGHDT, CDR2 YNNKEL (reference sequence). V shed 5 bases and J shed 4 bases, with 10 bases lying between them.

The chain's CDR3 is CASSRPNRETNNSPLHF. The CDR3 nucleotides read TGTGCCAGCAGCAGACCCAACAGGGAAACGAATAATTCACCCCTCCACTTT. The chain carries TRBV27 and TRBJ1-6; TRBD1 might be the D (6 bases). The CDR3 is 17 residues long. V was clipped by 6 bases and J by 5 bases, with 20 bases between them. Germline CDR1 and CDR2: MNHEY and SMNVEV (reference sequence).

This clone occurred once. This chain joins TRBV27 and TRBJ2-1, with D perhaps TRBD1 (6 bases). Germline V gives CDR1 MNHEY, CDR2 SMNVEV (reference sequence). V gave up 1 base and J gave up 3 bases, with 13 bases separating them. The CDR3 contains 16 residues. The CDR3 reads CASSLYGRGGYNEQFF. The CDR3 region has the DNA TGTGCCAGCAGTTTATATGGCAGGGGCGGCTACAATGAGCAGTTCTTC.

This CDR3 is CASSLTSEKTEQFF. In DNA, the CDR3 is TGTGCCAGCAGCTTAACTAGCGAGAAAACTGAGCAGTTCTTC. The gene calls are TRBV11-1 and TRBJ2-1, with 7 bases identical to TRBD2. Trimming at V came to 2 bases and at J to 9 bases, leaving 7 bases not matched to a gene. The CDR3 spans 14 residues. The germline CDR1 and CDR2 sequences are SGHAT and FQDESV (reference sequence).

The V gene is TRBV14, the J gene TRBJ2-7, with 10 bases matching TRBD1. Germline CDR1 and CDR2: SGHDN and FVKESK. This CDR3 is 16 amino acids long. With V trimmed by 2 bases and J by 2 bases, 6 bases remained unmatched. The CDR3 loop reads CASSQSSGQGTYEQYF. The CDR3 DNA reads as TGTGCCAGCAGCCAAAGTTCGGGACAGGGGACCTACGAGCAGTACTTC.

This clone is a singleton in its sample. The V and J genes are TRBV24-1 and TRBJ1-2; no clear D gene. V lost 1 base, J lost 10 bases, and 9 bases lay in between. Germline V CDR1 and CDR2: KGHDR, SFDVKD. This CDR3 spans 12 amino acids. CDR3 residues: CATSDFPGHYTF. The CDR3 nucleotides are TGTGCCACCAGTGATTTCCCAGGCCACTACACCTTC.

The chain is built from TRBV27 and TRBJ1-1; 7 bases are a match to TRBD1. Germline loops: CDR1 MNHEY, CDR2 SMNVEV (reference sequence). This CDR3 has 15 residues. V dropped 7 bases and J dropped 5; count of bases not matched to a gene: 13. CDR3 protein: CASNPTGAPWTEAFF. The DNA for the CDR3 is TGTGCCAGCAATCCAACAGGGGCCCCGTGGACTGAAGCTTTCTTT.

The gene calls are TRBV7-9 and TRBJ1-4, with 9 bases identical to TRBD1. The length of the CDR3 is 14 residues. The germline CDR1 and CDR2 sequences are SEHNR and FQNEAQ (reference sequence). The ends lost 5 bases at V and 8 bases at J; junction bases unmatched: 6. CDR3 sequence reads: CASSRTGEGEKLFF. The CDR3 DNA reads TGTGCCAGCAGCCGGACAGGGGAAGGGGAAAAACTGTTTTTT.